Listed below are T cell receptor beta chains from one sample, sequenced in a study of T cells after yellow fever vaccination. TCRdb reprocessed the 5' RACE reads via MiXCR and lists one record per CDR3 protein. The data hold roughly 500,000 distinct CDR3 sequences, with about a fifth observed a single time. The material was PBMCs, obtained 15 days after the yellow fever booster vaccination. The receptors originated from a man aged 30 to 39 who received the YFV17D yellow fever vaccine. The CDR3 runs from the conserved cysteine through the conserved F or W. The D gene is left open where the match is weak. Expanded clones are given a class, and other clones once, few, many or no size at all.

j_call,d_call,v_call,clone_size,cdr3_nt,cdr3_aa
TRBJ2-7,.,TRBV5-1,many,TGCGCCAGCAGCTTGGAGGGACGAAGTTCCTACGAGCAGTACTTC,CASSLEGRSSYEQYF
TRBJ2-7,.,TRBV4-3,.,TGCGCCAGCAGCCAAGTGGGGCCCACAAAGGGCGAGCAGTACTTC,CASSQVGPTKGEQYF
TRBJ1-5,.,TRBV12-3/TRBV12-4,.,TGTGCCAGCACCGAGGGGTTTTCGAATCAGCCCCAGCATTTT,CASTEGFSNQPQHF
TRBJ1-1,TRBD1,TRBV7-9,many,TGTGCCAGCAGCGCGACAGGGGGTGCGAACACTGAAGCTTTCTTT,CASSATGGANTEAFF
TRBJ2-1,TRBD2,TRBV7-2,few,TGTGCCAGCAGCTTAGCGAAAAGCGAGCGGGAGGCCTACAATGAGCAGTTCTTC,CASSLAKSEREAYNEQFF
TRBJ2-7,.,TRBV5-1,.,TGCGCCAGCAGCCACGGGACGGAAAGCTCCTACGAGCAGTACTTC,CASSHGTESSYEQYF
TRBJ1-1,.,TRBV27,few,TGTGCCAGCCTGCCGGGGACCGCGAACACTGAAGCTTTCTTT,CASLPGTANTEAFF
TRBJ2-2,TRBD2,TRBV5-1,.,TGCGCCAGCAGTTCCTTAGCGGGGGACACCGGGGAGCTGTTTTTT,CASSSLAGDTGELFF
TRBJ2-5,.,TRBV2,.,TGTGCCAGCAAGTGGGAGGACGCTGGAACCCAGTACTTC,CASKWEDAGTQYF
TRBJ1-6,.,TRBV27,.,TGTGCCAGCAGTTTGAACGACGTTTCACCCCTCCACTTT,CASSLNDVSPLHF
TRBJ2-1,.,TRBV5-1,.,TGCGCCAGCAGCTTAGTGCTACCCAATACGAATGAGCAGTTCTTC,CASSLVLPNTNEQFF
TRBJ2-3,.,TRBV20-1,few,TGCAGTGCTAGAGATCAGGTGTCTACAGATACGCAGTATTTT,CSARDQVSTDTQYF
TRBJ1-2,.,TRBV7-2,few,TGTGCCAGCAGCTCCACGTGGCCGAGCTACACCTTC,CASSSTWPSYTF
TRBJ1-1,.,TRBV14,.,TGTGCCAGCAGCCAGCGAGGTGGGGCGATCTCAGCTTTCTTT,CASSQRGGAISAFF
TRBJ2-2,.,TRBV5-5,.,TGTGCCAGCAGCTTGGATAGCAGGACAAACACCGGGGAGCTGTTTTTT,CASSLDSRTNTGELFF
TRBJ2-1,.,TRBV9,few,TGTGCCAGCAGCCGTGCGACCGTAACAAGCTCCTACAATGAGCAGTTCTTC,CASSRATVTSSYNEQFF
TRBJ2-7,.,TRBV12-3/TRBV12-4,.,TGTACCAGCAGCCCACCTTCGGGCCGTTCCTACGAGCAGTACTTC,CTSSPPSGRSYEQYF
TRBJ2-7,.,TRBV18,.,TGTGCCAGCTCACCATCAGCCCTACGTGAAGAGCAGTACTTC,CASSPSALREEQYF
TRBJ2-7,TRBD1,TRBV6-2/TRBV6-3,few,TGTGCCAGCAGCAATTGGGACAGGGAATACGAGCAGTACTTC,CASSNWDREYEQYF
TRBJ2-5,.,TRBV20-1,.,TGCAGTGCCCTGGAGGGGGAAGAGACCCAGTACTTC,CSALEGEETQYF
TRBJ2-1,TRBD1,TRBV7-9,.,TGTGCCAGCACATCCGGGACAGGGGACTACAATGAGCAGTTCTTC,CASTSGTGDYNEQFF
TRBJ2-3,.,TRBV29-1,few,TGCAGCGTTGATGGAGGTCCCACAGATACGCAGTATTTT,CSVDGGPTDTQYF